Sequencing of this T cell receptor (beta chain) was carried out in a study of blood T cell repertoires in COVID-19. Original data processing: Estimation of nucleated cell counts relied on the amplification of reference gene primers. This table comes from immunoSEQ multiplex PCR, and its TCRdb copy is limited to in-frame clones, with some not included. That table gives V, J and clone size, and the DNA gave D and trimming. The sample lists about 250,000 clones; approximately 89% were seen once. This clonotype originated in a woman aged 55-75 years who had recovered from COVID-19. Specimen: peripheral blood.

In DNA form, the CDR3 reads TGTGCCAGCAGCAGTCTATACCGGACTAGCGGGGGGGCCAGGGCAGATACGCAGTATTTT. This encodes CASSSLYRTSGGARADTQYF. The J gene is TRBJ2-3, the V gene TRBV21-1; the table's D call, TRBD2, was not checked against the DNA. TRBV21-1 counts as a pseudogene. The CDR3 extends over 20 amino acids.